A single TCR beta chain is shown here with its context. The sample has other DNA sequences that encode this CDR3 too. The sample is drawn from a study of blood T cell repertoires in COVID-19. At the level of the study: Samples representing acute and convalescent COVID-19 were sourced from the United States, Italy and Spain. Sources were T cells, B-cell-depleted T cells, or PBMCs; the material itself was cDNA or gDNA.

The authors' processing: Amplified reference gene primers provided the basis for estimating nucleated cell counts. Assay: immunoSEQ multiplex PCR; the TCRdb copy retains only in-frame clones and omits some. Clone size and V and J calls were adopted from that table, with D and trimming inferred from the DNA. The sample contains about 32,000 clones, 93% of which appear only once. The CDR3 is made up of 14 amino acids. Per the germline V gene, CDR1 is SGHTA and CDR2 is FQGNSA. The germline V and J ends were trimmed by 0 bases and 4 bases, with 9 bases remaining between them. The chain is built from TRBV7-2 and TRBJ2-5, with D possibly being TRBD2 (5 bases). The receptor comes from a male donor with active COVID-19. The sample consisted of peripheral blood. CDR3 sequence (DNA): TGTGCCAGCAGCTTAGCTGGTCGGGGAGAGACCCAGTACTTC. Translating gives CASSLAGRGETQYF.